This T cell receptor (beta chain) stems from a study of yellow fever vaccine responses in identical twins. The V and J ends lost 6 bases and 9 bases respectively, with 19 bases between them. The CDR3 is 14 residues long. From germline, CDR1 is MNHNS and CDR2 SASEGT. One entry per CDR3 protein results from TCRdb running MiXCR on the RT-PCR reads. Of 2,000 to 3,000 distinct CDR3 sequences detected, 86% appear once; the ten largest clones hold roughly 4.6%. The rearrangement uses TRBV6-1 and TRBJ2-3; D is ambiguous. The TCR originated in a woman between 18 and 29 years old who received the yellow fever vaccine. Sequencing used T cells from blood (PBMCs), unsorted or a sorted subset (not recorded which), obtained before or after yellow fever vaccination (not recorded which). The CDR3 nucleotides read TGTGCCAGCAGCCAGACGTCCGTTAGTGTGACGCAGTATTTT. Amino acid sequence: CASSQTSVSVTQYF.